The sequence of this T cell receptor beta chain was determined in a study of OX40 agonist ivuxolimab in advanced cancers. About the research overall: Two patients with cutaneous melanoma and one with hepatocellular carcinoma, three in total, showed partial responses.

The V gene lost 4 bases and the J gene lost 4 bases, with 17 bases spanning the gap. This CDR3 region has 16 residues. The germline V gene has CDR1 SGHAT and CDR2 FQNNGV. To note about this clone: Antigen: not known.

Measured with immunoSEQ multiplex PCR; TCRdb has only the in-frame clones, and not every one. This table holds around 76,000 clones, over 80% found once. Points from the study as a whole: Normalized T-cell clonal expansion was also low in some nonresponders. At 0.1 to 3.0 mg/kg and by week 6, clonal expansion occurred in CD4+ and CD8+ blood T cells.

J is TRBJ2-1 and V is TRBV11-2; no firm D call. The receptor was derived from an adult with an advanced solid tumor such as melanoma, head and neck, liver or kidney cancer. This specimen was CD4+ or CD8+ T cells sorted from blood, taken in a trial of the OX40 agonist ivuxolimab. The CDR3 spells CASSSLTRFLYNEQFF. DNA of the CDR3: TGTGCCAGCAGCTCCTTGACAAGATTCCTTTACAATGAGCAGTTCTTC. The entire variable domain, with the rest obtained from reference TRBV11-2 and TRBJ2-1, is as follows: EAGVAQSPRYKIIEKRQSVAFWCNPISGHATLYWYQQILGQGPKLLIQFQNNGVVDDSQLPKDRFSAERLKGVDSTLKIQPAKLEDSAVYLCASSSLTRFLYNEQFFGPGTRLTVL.